One and the same sample provided the 31 T cell receptor beta chains below, sequenced in a study of shared clonotypes between healthy human individuals. Measured with immunoSEQ multiplex PCR; TCRdb has only the in-frame clones, and not every one. The sample gives more than 450,000 clones, around 79% of which show up once; roughly 13% is in the top ten. The sequenced sample consisted of PBMCs. All receptors come from a woman aged 40 to 55 in good health. Some clones in this sample may be carry-over from other donors' samples.

The genes are TRBV29-1 and TRBJ2-7; 8 bases align to TRBD1. V shed 6 bases and J 3 bases; nucleotides not matched to a gene: 10. The CDR3 consists of 14 residues. Germline CDR1 and CDR2: SQVTM and ANQGSEA. In DNA, the CDR3 is TGCAGCGTAGACAGTTCAACAGGGGGCTACGAGCAGTACTTC. Protein: CSVDSSTGGYEQYF.

The CDR3 coding sequence is TGTGCCAGCAGCGGGGAGCCGGGAGGGAGGGACGTATACAATGAGCAGTTCTTC. It is translated as CASSGEPGGRDVYNEQFF. The chain employs TRBV9 and TRBJ2-1; TRBD2 matches at 8 bases. The CDR3 sequence is 18 residues long. The germline CDR1 and CDR2 sequences are SGDLS and YYNGEE. J was trimmed by 4 bases and V by 3 bases; bases with no gene match: 15.

The chain uses TRBV5-6 and TRBJ2-7; 7 positions match TRBD2. In germline, CDR1 is SGHDT, CDR2 YYEEEE. V was pared by 3 bases and J by 1 base, with 10 bases of the junction left unmatched. The CDR3 is 16 amino acids. CDR3 protein: CASSSWTSAVSYEQYF. The CDR3 region has the DNA TGTGCCAGCAGCTCGTGGACTAGTGCGGTATCCTACGAGCAGTACTTC.

This sequence joins TRBV4-2 and TRBJ1-5; 12 positions agree with TRBD1. The ends lost 0 bases at V and 9 bases at J; junction bases unmatched: 6. Germline values: CDR1 LGHNA, CDR2 YNFKEQ. The CDR3 spans 16 residues. CDR3 nucleotide sequence: TGTGCCAGCAGCCAAGATAGGGGGACAGGGGGCCTGCCCCAGCATTTT. The encoded protein is CASSQDRGTGGLPQHF.

The chain joins TRBV4-2 to TRBJ2-7, with D possibly TRBD1 on 5 matching bases. CDR1 and CDR2 (germline): LGHNA, YNFKEQ. V lost 0 bases, J lost 5 bases, and 17 bases lay in between. The length of the CDR3 is 16 residues. The CDR3 reads CASSQDLGLTAHEQYF. CDR3 nucleotide sequence: TGTGCCAGCAGCCAAGATCTTGGTCTGACAGCCCACGAGCAGTACTTC.

The V and J genes are TRBV28 and TRBJ2-7, with 8 nucleotides matching TRBD2. The CDR3 contains 14 residues. Germline V lookup: CDR1 MDHEN, CDR2 SYDVKM. V lost 3 bases to trimming and J lost 0 bases; unmatched junction nucleotides: 1. The DNA of the CDR3 is TGTGCCAGCAGTTTTAGCGGGAACTCCTACGAGCAGTACTTC. Encoded protein: CASSFSGNSYEQYF.

This chain uses TRBV5-4 with TRBJ2-7, with 7 bases fitting TRBD2. V lost 4 bases, J lost 6 bases, and 13 bases stayed unmatched. CDR3 length: 15 residues. The germline gives CDR1 SGHNT, CDR2 YYREEE (reference sequence). The CDR3 sequence is CASSRRGAGDVEQYF. The CDR3 bases are TGTGCCAGCAGCCGTAGAGGGGCGGGAGACGTCGAGCAGTACTTC.

J is TRBJ2-5 and V is TRBV5-4, with 14 positions matching TRBD2. The J call may be incorrect, as the DNA end agrees better with TRBJ2-7. The CDR3 is 15 residues long. Germline CDR1 and CDR2: SGHNT and YYREEE (reference sequence). DNA of the CDR3: TGTGCCAGCAGAGCCGGGACTAGCGGGAGTAACGAGCAGTACTTC. Its protein product is CASRAGTSGSNEQYF.

The chain combines TRBV30 with TRBJ1-2; tentatively, D is TRBD1 (5 bases). Between the trimmed V and J ends, which lost 2 bases and 5 bases, there was a span of 21 bases. CDR3 length equals 16 residues. CDR1 and CDR2 from the germline V gene are GTSNPN and SVGIG (reference sequence). The CDR3 loop is CAWSRRQEGIIYGYTF. Here the CDR3 DNA reads TGTGCCTGGAGTCGAAGGCAGGAGGGGATAATTTATGGCTACACCTTC.

The chain recombines TRBV14 with TRBJ2-1; D call uncertain. Trimming shortened V by 4 bases and J by 12 bases, and 10 bases separated the two germline ends. This CDR3 contains 11 residues. Germline CDR1 reads SGHDN; CDR2 reads FVKESK. The CDR3 DNA reads TGTGCCAGCAGCCCCCGACGGACGCAGTTCTTC. It specifies CASSPRRTQFF. Supplemented by reference TRBV14 and TRBJ2-1, the full variable domain reads EAGVTQFPSHSVIEKGQTVTLRCDPISGHDNLYWYRRVMGKEIKFLLHFVKESKQDESGMPNNRFLAERTGGTYSTLKVQPAELEDSGVYFCASSPRRTQFFGPGTRLTVL.

The V gene is TRBV7-6, the J gene TRBJ2-7; 9 bases match TRBD2. CDR3 length: 16 amino acids. Germline V gene data show CDR1 as SGHVS and CDR2 as FNYEAQ. V dropped 4 bases and J dropped 0; count of bases not matched to a gene: 7. The CDR3 region is CASSSPTSGFSYEQYF. As DNA, the CDR3 is TGTGCCAGCAGCTCCCCGACTAGCGGCTTCTCCTACGAGCAGTACTTC. Full variable domain (outside the CDR3, taken from reference TRBV7-6 and TRBJ2-7): GAGVSQSPRYKVTKRGQDVALRCDPISGHVSLYWYRQALGQGPEFLTYFNYEAQQDKSGLPNDRFSAERPEGSISTLTIQRTEQRDSAMYRCASSSPTSGFSYEQYFGPGTRLTVT.

This clone has just one count. The chain couples TRBV9 to TRBJ2-1; TRBD2 agrees at 11 bases. J lost 9 bases, V lost 4 bases, and 12 bases had no gene match. This CDR3 is built from 16 residues. Per germline, CDR1 SGDLS and CDR2 YYNGEE. DNA of the CDR3: TGTGCCAGCAGCCCCAGTCTAGCGGGGGGTTTCGGTGAGCAGTTCTTC. Its protein is CASSPSLAGGFGEQFF.

The CDR3 nucleotides are TGTGCCAGCAGCCAAAAAGCGGGAGGGTGGAACGAGCAGTACTTC. Protein: CASSQKAGGWNEQYF. The chain couples TRBV13 to TRBJ2-7; 10 bases map to TRBD2. The CDR3 has 15 amino acids. Germline V CDR1 and CDR2: PRHDT, FYEKMQ (reference sequence). The ends lost 5 bases at V and 5 bases at J; junction bases unmatched: 9.

The J gene is TRBJ1-4, the V gene TRBV7-2; D remains ambiguous. The CDR3 runs 14 residues. The germline V gene has CDR1 SGHTA and CDR2 FQGNSA. V was shortened by 2 bases and J by 5 bases, with 9 bases between the two germline ends. DNA for the CDR3: TGTGCCAGCAGCTTACGCCTTACCAATGAAAAACTGTTTTTT. As protein: CASSLRLTNEKLFF.

The rearrangement joins TRBV5-4 to TRBJ2-6; 12 bases are shared with TRBD2. J was trimmed by 3 bases and V by 6 bases; bases with no gene match: 4. This CDR3 spans 16 amino acids. Germline loops: CDR1 SGHNT, CDR2 YYREEE (reference sequence). The CDR3 sequence: CASIPLAGGGANVLTF. In DNA form, the CDR3 reads TGTGCCAGCATCCCACTAGCGGGAGGTGGGGCCAACGTCCTGACTTTC.

The genes are TRBV5-1 and TRBJ2-7, with TRBD1 matching 8 bases. V lost 5 bases to trimming and J lost 2 bases; unmatched junction nucleotides: 6. CDR3 length: 14 residues. Looked up from germline, CDR1 is SGHRS and CDR2 is YFSETQ. The CDR3 coding sequence is TGCGCCAGCAGAAGAGGACAGGGACCCTACGAGCAGTACTTC. Amino acid sequence: CASRRGQGPYEQYF.

This clone was detected only once. The V and J genes are TRBV12-5 and TRBJ1-3, with D possibly TRBD1 on 6 matching bases. CDR3 size: 18 residues. The V and J ends lost 6 bases and 0 bases respectively, with 21 bases between them. The germline V gene encodes CDR1 LGHNT and CDR2 FRNRAP. The CDR3 bases are TGTGCTAGTGGCCCTGGACAGAGGGAAAACCTCTCTGGAAACACCATATATTTT. Its translation is CASGPGQRENLSGNTIYF.

The chain recombines TRBV18 with TRBJ1-5; tentative D call: TRBD1 (5 bases). Germline lookup yields CDR1 KGHSH and CDR2 LQKENI. The CDR3 contains 15 residues. V was cut by 1 base and J by 2 bases, with 9 bases left in between. The CDR3, as DNA: TGTGCCAGCTCACCACGAGGGGTGGGCAATCAGCCCCAGCATTTT. Its protein product is CASSPRGVGNQPQHF.

The chain links TRBV12-1 to TRBJ1-5; TRBD1, as called in the table, went unchecked against the DNA. TRBV12-1 is marked as a pseudogene. The CDR3 has 16 residues. The CDR3 DNA reads TGTGCCAGCAGCCAAGAAGGTAGGGGGTCCTATCAGCCCCAGCATTTT. This sequence encodes CASSQEGRGSYQPQHF.

This clone appeared a single time. The chain has TRBV15 and TRBJ1-2; D unclear. Between the trimmed V and J ends, which lost 0 bases and 4 bases, there was a span of 6 bases. The CDR3 covers 13 residues. Looked up from germline, CDR1 is LNHNV and CDR2 is YYDKDF (reference sequence). The CDR3 DNA reads as TGTGCCACCAGCAGAGATGCTGGCTATGGCTACACCTTC. It translates to CATSRDAGYGYTF.

This clone was observed once. This chain joins TRBV18 and TRBJ2-1; 9 bases map to TRBD1. The CDR3 totals 15 residues. V shed 3 bases and J 6 bases; nucleotides not matched to a gene: 6. Germline V gene data show CDR1 as KGHSH and CDR2 as LQKENI. The CDR3 loop reads CASSPSLGQGNEQFF. As DNA, the CDR3 is TGTGCCAGCTCACCTTCCTTGGGACAGGGCAATGAGCAGTTCTTC.

The rearrangement joins TRBV7-2 to TRBJ1-1; maybe TRBD1 (5 bases). The CDR3 loop spans 14 amino acids. Trimming stripped 0 bases from V and 4 bases from J, with 9 bases between. Per the germline V gene, CDR1 is SGHTA and CDR2 is FQGNSA. DNA for the CDR3: TGTGCCAGCAGCTTAGCCAGGGATTCCACTGAAGCTTTCTTT. Translation: CASSLARDSTEAFF.

The chain recombines TRBV7-3 with TRBJ2-4, with 14 bases that match TRBD2. Germline V gene lookup returns CDR1 SGHTA and CDR2 FQGTGA. This CDR3 contains 15 residues. The trim removed 4 bases at V and 10 bases at J, leaving 6 bases unmatched. The CDR3 spells CASSSGLAGENIQYF. In DNA, the CDR3 is TGTGCCAGCAGCTCGGGACTAGCGGGAGAGAATATTCAGTACTTC.

This clone is a singleton in its sample. The gene calls are TRBV7-8 and TRBJ2-1; TRBD2 might be the D (5 bases). V was cut by 5 bases and J by 8 bases, with 22 bases left in between. This CDR3 contains 16 residues. Looked up from germline, CDR1 is SGHVS and CDR2 is FQNEAQ. CDR3 DNA: TGTGCCAGCAGCCGCGGTGCGGGCCACGCATCCTATGAGCAGTTCTTC. Translating it yields CASSRGAGHASYEQFF.

The V and J genes are TRBV6-5 and TRBJ2-1, with no clear D. CDR3 length: 13 amino acids. The V end lost 6 bases, the J end lost 6 bases, and 12 bases lay between the germline ends. CDR1 MNHEY and CDR2 SVGAGI come from the germline V gene. CDR3 DNA sequence: TGTGCCAGCAGACTTGTGGGTAGCAATGAGCAGTTCTTC. Amino acid sequence: CASRLVGSNEQFF.

This rearrangement joins TRBV18 to TRBJ2-7; 13 bases agree with TRBD2. V lost 4 bases to trimming and J lost 0 bases; unmatched junction nucleotides: 3. This CDR3 is 16 amino acids long. The V gene's germline CDR1 is KGHSH and CDR2 LQKENI. The CDR3 sequence is CASSQGLAGNSYEQYF. In DNA, the CDR3 is TGTGCCAGCTCACAGGGACTAGCGGGAAACTCCTACGAGCAGTACTTC.

The gene calls are TRBV10-2 and TRBJ2-1; D could derive from TRBD1 or TRBD2 (5 bases each). Germline CDR1 reads WSHSY; CDR2 reads SAAADI. This CDR3 has 14 amino acids. The ends were cut back, 3 bases at V and 7 bases at J, with 13 bases in the middle. The chain's CDR3 is CASSDLGTLNEQFF. CDR3 nucleotide sequence: TGCGCCAGCAGTGACTTAGGGACCCTTAATGAGCAGTTCTTC.

The rearrangement links TRBV5-4 to TRBJ2-3; D is uncertain. Germline V gene lookup returns CDR1 SGHNT and CDR2 YYREEE (reference sequence). This CDR3 contains 14 residues. Trimming removed 1 base at V and 2 bases at J, with 8 bases between. CDR3 region: CASSLLEYTDTQYF. CDR3 DNA: TGTGCCAGCAGCTTGTTGGAGTACACAGATACGCAGTATTTT.

The chain has TRBV6-5 and TRBJ1-1, with a weak D call TRBD1 (5 bases). There are 15 residues in the CDR3. The ends were cut back, 0 bases at V and 4 bases at J, with 12 bases in the middle. The germline V gene encodes CDR1 MNHEY and CDR2 SVGAGI. This CDR3 is CASSYSTGYRTEAFF. The CDR3 region has the DNA TGTGCCAGCAGTTACTCAACAGGATATCGCACTGAAGCTTTCTTT.

The V gene is TRBV5-4, the J gene TRBJ2-7, with TRBD2 matching 10 bases. The germline V gene has CDR1 SGHNT and CDR2 YYREEE (reference sequence). With 4 bases clipped from V and 7 bases from J, the junction kept 8 bases outside the gene matches. The CDR3 sequence is 14 residues long. The CDR3 loop is CASSRKREGQEQYF. The DNA of the CDR3 is TGTGCCAGCAGCAGAAAGCGGGAGGGGCAGGAGCAGTACTTC.

This clone came up many times. The chain combines TRBV13 with TRBJ2-1, with 9 bases identical to TRBD2. Germline V gene sequence: CDR1 PRHDT, CDR2 FYEKMQ (reference sequence). V lost 3 bases and J lost 4; bases outside the gene matches: 4. The CDR3 length is 15 residues. CDR3 in DNA: TGTGCCAGCAGCTTTTCTAGCGGGAAGTACAATGAGCAGTTCTTC. Translating it yields CASSFSSGKYNEQFF.